These 5 T cell receptor beta chains came from one sample sequenced in a study of PD-L1 blockade in urothelial cancer. Some clones are missing from TCRdb's copy, which holds only in-frame ones; the method was immunoSEQ multiplex PCR. There are 25,000 to 30,000 clones in the sample; approximately 80% occur only once, and about 2.7% lies in the top ten. The time point denotes: peripheral blood 6 weeks after treatment start. This sample comprised PBMCs, obtained around atezolizumab (anti-PD-L1) treatment. The source is a man aged 65 to 85 with urothelial cancer.

Only one count was recorded for this clone. This chain joins TRBV6-1 and TRBJ2-1; TRBD2 matches 9 bases. V lost 0 bases, J lost 14 bases, and 5 bases stayed unmatched. The CDR3 is made up of 13 amino acids. The germline CDR1 and CDR2 sequences are MNHNS and SASEGT. CDR3: CASSEAWGLAKFF. As DNA, the CDR3 is TGTGCCAGCAGTGAAGCGTGGGGACTAGCAAAGTTCTTC.

This chain connects TRBV28 to TRBJ2-7, with TRBD2 matching over 8 bases. With V trimmed by 2 bases and J by 7 bases, 7 bases remained unmatched. The germline V gene has CDR1 MDHEN and CDR2 SYDVKM. This CDR3 is 14 amino acids long. DNA for the CDR3: TGTGCCAGCAGTTTAGTAGCGGGAAGTAGAGAGCAGTACTTC. Protein sequence: CASSLVAGSREQYF.

This sequence joins TRBV14 and TRBJ1-1, with no clear D. This CDR3 is built from 12 residues. Per the germline V gene, CDR1 is SGHDN and CDR2 is FVKESK. Trimming pared 1 base from V and 8 bases from J, leaving 8 bases between. The CDR3 nucleotides read TGTGCCAGCAGCCAAGCGTGGAGAGAAGCTTTCTTT. It is translated as CASSQAWREAFF. The variable domain in full, completed from reference TRBV14 and TRBJ1-1, reads EAGVTQFPSHSVIEKGQTVTLRCDPISGHDNLYWYRRVMGKEIKFLLHFVKESKQDESGMPNNRFLAERTGGTYSTLKVQPAELEDSGVYFCASSQAWREAFFGQGTRLTVV.

This chain connects TRBV2 to TRBJ2-3; 8 bases map to TRBD2. Per germline, CDR1 SNHLY and CDR2 FYNNEI. Trimming at V came to 5 bases and at J to 0 bases, leaving 1 base not matched to a gene. This CDR3 region has 14 residues. The DNA of the CDR3 is TGTGCCAGCAGTATAGCGGGAAGCACAGATACGCAGTATTTT. This codes for CASSIAGSTDTQYF.

The chain combines TRBV15 with TRBJ2-7, with D uncertain. The CDR3 sequence is 9 residues long. CDR1 is LNHNV, CDR2 YYDKDF, per germline (reference sequence). Trimming took off 8 bases at V and 3 bases at J, with 2 bases between the two ends. The CDR3 is CATHYEQYF. The CDR3 nucleotides read TGTGCCACCCACTACGAGCAGTACTTC.